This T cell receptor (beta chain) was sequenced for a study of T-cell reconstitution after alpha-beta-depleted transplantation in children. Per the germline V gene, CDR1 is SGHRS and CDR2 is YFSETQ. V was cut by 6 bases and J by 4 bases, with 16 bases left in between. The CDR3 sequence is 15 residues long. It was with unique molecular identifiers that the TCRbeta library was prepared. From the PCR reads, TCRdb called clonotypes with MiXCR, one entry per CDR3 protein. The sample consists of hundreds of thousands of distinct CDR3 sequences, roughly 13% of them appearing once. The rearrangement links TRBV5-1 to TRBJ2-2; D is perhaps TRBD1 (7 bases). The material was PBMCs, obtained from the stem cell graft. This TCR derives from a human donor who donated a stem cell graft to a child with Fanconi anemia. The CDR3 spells CASNHQGGSTGELFF. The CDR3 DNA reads TGCGCCAGCAACCATCAGGGGGGAAGCACCGGGGAGCTGTTTTTT.